This entry is about one T cell receptor beta chain. The antigen is not known. V was pared by 4 bases and J by 7 bases, with 10 bases between. Germline V gene sequence: CDR1 SEHNR, CDR2 FQNEAQ (reference sequence). CDR3 size: 13 residues. Profiling relied on immunoSEQ multiplex PCR, and the TCRdb table lists in-frame clones only, not all of them. The data hold 96,000 or so clones, with 80% to 90% observed a single time. The sample comes from a study of T cell responses to AZD1222 COVID-19 vaccine. General study findings and limits: Donor demographics were predominantly white British with a female majority; clonal diversity may be underestimated. There were repertoire samples only from the period after the peak T cell response. Baseline seropositivity characterized only six AZD1222 recipients. Dominant at 160-218 and 743-854, vaccine-associated CD4 TCRs also spanned spike.

The sequenced sample was peripheral blood, obtained on day 0 of AZD1222 vaccination. The source of this sequence is an adult in good health. The chain employs TRBV7-9 and TRBJ2-2; D tentatively reads TRBD1 or TRBD2 (5 bases each). In DNA form, the CDR3 reads TGTGCCAGCAGCTCTGGGGGTTTCGGGGAGCTGTTTTTT. Protein sequence: CASSSGGFGELFF.